This T cell receptor (beta chain) was obtained from a study of blood T cells in healthy people across ages. Sample-barcoded 5' priming and a J-beta primer mix drove a second PCR of 7 to 11 cycles. TCRdb re-derived calls from the 5' RACE reads in MiXCR, one entry per CDR3 protein. The table has around 1.5 million distinct CDR3 sequences, 34% seen once. The V end was cut by 6 bases, the J end by 8 bases, with 14 bases between. Germline V gene sequence: CDR1 MNHEY, CDR2 SMNVEV (reference sequence). The length of the CDR3 is 14 residues. This clonotype was recorded a few times. The TCR sequence derives from a woman under 40 in good health. The sequenced sample was blood. V and J are TRBV27 and TRBJ1-6; the D gene is possibly TRBD1 (5 bases). The CDR3 DNA reads as TGTGCCAGCAGCCCCACAGGAGTGTATTCACCCCTCCACTTT. It encodes CASSPTGVYSPLHF.